Given below is one T cell receptor (beta chain) in context. The CDR3 runs 16 residues. Germline V lookup: CDR1 SGHDT, CDR2 YYEEEE. The trim removed 4 bases at V and 2 bases at J, leaving 10 bases unmatched. Per the authors' pipeline: Scientists estimated how many nucleated cells there were by amplifying reference gene primers. The assay was immunoSEQ multiplex PCR, and TCRdb's table has in-frame clones only and misses some. V and J calls and clone size come straight from that table; D and trimming were deduced from the DNA. This table has about 170,000 clones, 85% to 90% appearing once. The data derive from a study of blood T cell repertoires in COVID-19. In the study overall: Italy, Spain and the United States were the sources of the convalescent and acute COVID-19 samples. Sample material is recorded as cDNA or gDNA derived from T cells, B-cell-depleted T cells, or PBMCs.

The rearrangement uses TRBV5-6 and TRBJ2-3, with 7 bases identical to TRBD2. The receptor was isolated from a woman aged 80 or older in a cohort sampled during active or convalescent COVID-19. Sequencing was performed on peripheral blood. The CDR3 DNA reads TGTGCCAGCAGCGCAACGAGCGGGGCCGTCACAGATACGCAGTATTTT. Protein sequence: CASSATSGAVTDTQYF.